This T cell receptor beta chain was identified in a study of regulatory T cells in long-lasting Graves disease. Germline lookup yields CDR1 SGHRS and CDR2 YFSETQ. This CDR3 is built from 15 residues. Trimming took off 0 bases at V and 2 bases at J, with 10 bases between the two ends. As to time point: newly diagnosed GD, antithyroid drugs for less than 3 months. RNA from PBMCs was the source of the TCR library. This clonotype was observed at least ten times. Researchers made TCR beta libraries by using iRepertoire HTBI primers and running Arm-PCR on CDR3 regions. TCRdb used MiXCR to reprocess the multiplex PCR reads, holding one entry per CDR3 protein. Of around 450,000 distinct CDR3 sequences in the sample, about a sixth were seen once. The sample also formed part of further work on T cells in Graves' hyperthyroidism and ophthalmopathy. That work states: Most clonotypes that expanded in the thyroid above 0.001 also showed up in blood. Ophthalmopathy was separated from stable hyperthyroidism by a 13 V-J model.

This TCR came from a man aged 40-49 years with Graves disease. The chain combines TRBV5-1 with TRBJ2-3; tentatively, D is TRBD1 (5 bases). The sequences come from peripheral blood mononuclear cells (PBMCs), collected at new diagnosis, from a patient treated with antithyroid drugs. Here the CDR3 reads CASSLAGRDTDTQYF. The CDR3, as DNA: TGCGCCAGCAGCTTGGCCGGCAGGGACACAGATACGCAGTATTTT.